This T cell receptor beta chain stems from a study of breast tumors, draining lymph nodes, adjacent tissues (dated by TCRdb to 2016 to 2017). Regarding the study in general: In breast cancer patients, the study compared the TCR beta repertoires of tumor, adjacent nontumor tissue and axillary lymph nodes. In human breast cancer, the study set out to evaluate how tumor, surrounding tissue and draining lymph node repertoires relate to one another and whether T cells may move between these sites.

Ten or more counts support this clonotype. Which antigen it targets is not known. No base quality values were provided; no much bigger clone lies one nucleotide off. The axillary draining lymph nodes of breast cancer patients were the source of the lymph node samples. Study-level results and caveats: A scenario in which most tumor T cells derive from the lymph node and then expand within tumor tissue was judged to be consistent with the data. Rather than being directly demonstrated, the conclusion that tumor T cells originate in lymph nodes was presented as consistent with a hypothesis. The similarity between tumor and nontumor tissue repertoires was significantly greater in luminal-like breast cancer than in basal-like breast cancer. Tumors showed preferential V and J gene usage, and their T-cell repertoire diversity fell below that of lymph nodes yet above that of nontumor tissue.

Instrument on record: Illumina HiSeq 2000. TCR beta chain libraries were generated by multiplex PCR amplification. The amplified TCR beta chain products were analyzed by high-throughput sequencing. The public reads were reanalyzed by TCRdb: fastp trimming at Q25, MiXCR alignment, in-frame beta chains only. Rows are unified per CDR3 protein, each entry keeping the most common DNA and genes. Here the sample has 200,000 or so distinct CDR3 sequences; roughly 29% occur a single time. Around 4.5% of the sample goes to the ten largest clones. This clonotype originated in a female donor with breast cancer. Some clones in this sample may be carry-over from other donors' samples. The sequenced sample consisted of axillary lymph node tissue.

The CDR3 amino acid sequence is: CASKVGQGGYGYTF. The nucleotide sequence is TGTGCCAGTAAGGTCGGACAGGGTGGGTATGGCTACACCTTC. This receptor chain uses TRBV19 and TRBJ1-2, with 8 middle bases fitting TRBD1. CDR1 and CDR2, per the germline V gene (reference sequence), are LNHDA and SQIVND. Relative to germline, V is missing 7 bases and J is missing 5 bases, with 9 bases of the junction outside any gene match. Reading from cysteine to phenylalanine, the CDR3 counts 14 amino acids. Only CDR3 DNA remains: 42 bases, in frame from the first base.